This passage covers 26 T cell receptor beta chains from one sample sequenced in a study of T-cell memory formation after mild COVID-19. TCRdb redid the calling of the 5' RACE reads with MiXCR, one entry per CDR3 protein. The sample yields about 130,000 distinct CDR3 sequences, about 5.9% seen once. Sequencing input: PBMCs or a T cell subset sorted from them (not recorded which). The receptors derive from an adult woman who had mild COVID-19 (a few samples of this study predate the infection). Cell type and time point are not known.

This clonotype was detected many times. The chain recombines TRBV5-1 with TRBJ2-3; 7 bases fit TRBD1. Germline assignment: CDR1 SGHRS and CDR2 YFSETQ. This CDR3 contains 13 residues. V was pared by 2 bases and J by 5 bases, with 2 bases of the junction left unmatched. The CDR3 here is CASSLTGVDTQYF. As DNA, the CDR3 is TGCGCCAGCAGCTTAACAGGGGTAGATACGCAGTATTTT.

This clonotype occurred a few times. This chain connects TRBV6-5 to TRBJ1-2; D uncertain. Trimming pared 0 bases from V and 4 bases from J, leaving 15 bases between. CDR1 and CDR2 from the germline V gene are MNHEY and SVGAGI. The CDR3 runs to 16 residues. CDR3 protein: CASSYSAKGRVYGYTF. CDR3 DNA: TGTGCCAGCAGTTACTCAGCTAAGGGAAGGGTCTATGGCTACACCTTC.

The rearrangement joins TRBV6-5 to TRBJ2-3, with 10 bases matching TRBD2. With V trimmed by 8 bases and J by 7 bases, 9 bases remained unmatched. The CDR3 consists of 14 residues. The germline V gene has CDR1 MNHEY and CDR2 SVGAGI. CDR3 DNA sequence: TGTGCCAGCCGAACTAGCGGGGCTGCTAATACGCAGTATTTT. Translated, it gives CASRTSGAANTQYF.

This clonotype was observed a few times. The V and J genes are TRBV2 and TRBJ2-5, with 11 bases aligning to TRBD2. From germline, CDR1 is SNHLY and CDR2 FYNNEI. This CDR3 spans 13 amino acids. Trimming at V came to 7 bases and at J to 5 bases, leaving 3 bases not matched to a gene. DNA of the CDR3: TGTGCCAGCATGGGACTAGCGGCGGAGACCCAGTACTTC. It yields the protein CASMGLAAETQYF.

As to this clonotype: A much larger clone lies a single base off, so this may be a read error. CDR3 nucleotide sequence: TGTGCCAGCAGTCCCAGGGGGCTGACGTACAGTGAGCAGTTCTTC. Amino acid sequence: CASSPRGLTYSEQFF. The V call is TRBV11-3, the J call TRBJ2-1; 8 bases are a match to TRBD1. The V gene's germline CDR1 is SGHNT and CDR2 YENEEA. The CDR3 length is 15 residues.

The CDR3 reads CATSDLGTEYNEQFF. The CDR3 region has the DNA TGTGCCACCAGTGATTTGGGGACGGAATACAATGAGCAGTTCTTC. The rearrangement joins TRBV24-1 to TRBJ2-1; D tentatively reads TRBD1 or TRBD2 (5 bases each). V shed 0 bases and J shed 4 bases, with 9 bases lying between them. Germline-derived CDR1 and CDR2 are KGHDR and SFDVKD. The CDR3 is 15 residues long.

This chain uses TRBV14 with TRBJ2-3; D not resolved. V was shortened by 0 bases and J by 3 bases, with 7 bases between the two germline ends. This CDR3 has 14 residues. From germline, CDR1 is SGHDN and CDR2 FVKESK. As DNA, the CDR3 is TGTGCCAGCAGCCAAGATCGGGCTACAGATACGCAGTATTTT. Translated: CASSQDRATDTQYF.

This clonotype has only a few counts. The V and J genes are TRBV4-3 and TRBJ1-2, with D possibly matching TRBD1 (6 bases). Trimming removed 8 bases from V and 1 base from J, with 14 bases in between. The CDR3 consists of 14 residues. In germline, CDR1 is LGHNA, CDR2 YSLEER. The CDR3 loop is CASGDRTLNYGYTF. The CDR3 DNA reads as TGCGCCAGCGGCGACAGGACACTTAACTATGGCTACACCTTC.

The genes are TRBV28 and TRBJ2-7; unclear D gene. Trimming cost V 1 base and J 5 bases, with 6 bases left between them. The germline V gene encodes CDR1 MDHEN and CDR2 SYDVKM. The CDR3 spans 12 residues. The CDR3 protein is CASSLLNHEQYF. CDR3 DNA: TGTGCCAGCAGTTTATTAAACCACGAGCAGTACTTC. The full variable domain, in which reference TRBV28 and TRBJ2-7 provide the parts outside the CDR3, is DVKVTQSSRYLVKRTGEKVFLECVQDMDHENMFWYRQDPGLGLRLIYFSYDVKMKEKGDIPEGYSVSREKKERFSLILESASTNQTSMYLCASSLLNHEQYFGPGTRLTVT.

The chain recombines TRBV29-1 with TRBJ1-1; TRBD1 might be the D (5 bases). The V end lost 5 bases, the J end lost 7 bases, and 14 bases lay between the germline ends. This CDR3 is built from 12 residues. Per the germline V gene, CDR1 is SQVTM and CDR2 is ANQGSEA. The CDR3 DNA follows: TGCAGCGTTCAGGGTTCTGCAAATGAAGCTTTCTTT. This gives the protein CSVQGSANEAFF.

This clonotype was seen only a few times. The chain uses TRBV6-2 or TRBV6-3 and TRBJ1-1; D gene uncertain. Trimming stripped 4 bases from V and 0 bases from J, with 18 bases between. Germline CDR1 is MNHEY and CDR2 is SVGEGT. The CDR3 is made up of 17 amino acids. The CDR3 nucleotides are TGTGCCAGCAGTTCGCTAGTAGGTATGTTCATGAACACTGAAGCTTTCTTT. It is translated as CASSSLVGMFMNTEAFF.

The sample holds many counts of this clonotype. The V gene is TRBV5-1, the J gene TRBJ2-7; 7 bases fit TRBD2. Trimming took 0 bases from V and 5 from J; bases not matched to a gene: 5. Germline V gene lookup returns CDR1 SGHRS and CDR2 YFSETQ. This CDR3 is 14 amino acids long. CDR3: CASSLAWGRDEQYF. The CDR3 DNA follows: TGCGCCAGCAGCTTGGCCTGGGGGAGGGACGAGCAGTACTTC.

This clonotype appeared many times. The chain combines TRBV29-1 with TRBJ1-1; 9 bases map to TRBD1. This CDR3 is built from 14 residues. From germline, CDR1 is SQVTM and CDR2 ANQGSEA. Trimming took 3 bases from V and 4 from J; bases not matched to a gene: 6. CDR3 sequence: CSVDLGQGSTEAFF. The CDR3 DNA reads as TGCAGCGTTGACCTGGGACAGGGAAGCACTGAAGCTTTCTTT.

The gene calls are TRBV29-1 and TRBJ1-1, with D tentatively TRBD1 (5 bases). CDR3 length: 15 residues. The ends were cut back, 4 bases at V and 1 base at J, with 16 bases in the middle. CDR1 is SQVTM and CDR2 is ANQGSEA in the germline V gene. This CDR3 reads CSVVGFDGGNTEAFF. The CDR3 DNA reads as TGCAGCGTTGTTGGTTTCGACGGGGGGAACACTGAAGCTTTCTTT.

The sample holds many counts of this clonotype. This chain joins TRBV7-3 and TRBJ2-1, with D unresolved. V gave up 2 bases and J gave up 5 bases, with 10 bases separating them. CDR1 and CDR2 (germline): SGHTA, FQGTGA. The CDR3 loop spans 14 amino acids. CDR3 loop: CASSLSRVNNEQFF. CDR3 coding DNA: TGTGCCAGCAGCTTATCCCGGGTCAACAATGAGCAGTTCTTC.

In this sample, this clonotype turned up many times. CDR3 residues: CASSLVAGPNQPQHF. CDR3 DNA sequence: TGCGCCAGCAGCTTGGTAGCGGGGCCCAATCAGCCCCAGCATTTT. This chain connects TRBV5-1 to TRBJ1-5, with TRBD1 as a possible D gene (5 bases). V was clipped by 0 bases and J by 3 bases, with 10 bases between them. This CDR3 has 15 residues. Germline CDR1 and CDR2: SGHRS and YFSETQ.

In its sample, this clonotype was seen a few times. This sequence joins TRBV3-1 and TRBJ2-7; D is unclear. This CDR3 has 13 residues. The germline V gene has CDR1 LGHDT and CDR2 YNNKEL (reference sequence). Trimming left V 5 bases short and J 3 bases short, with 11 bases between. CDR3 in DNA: TGTGCCAGCAGCTTCTCTGGGAACTACGAGCAGTACTTC. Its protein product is CASSFSGNYEQYF.

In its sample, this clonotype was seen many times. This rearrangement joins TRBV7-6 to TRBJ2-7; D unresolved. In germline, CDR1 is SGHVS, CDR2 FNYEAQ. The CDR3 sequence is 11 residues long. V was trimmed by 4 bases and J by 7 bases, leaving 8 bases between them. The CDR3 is CASSSGREQYF. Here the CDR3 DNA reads TGTGCCAGCAGCTCTGGTAGGGAGCAGTACTTC.

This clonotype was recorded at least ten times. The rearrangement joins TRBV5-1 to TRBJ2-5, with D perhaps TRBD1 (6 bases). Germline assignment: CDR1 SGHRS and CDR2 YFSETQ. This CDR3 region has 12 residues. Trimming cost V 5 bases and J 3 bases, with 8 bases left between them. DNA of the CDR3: TGCGCCAGCAGGGGGGCCGAAGAGACCCAGTACTTC. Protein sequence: CASRGAEETQYF.

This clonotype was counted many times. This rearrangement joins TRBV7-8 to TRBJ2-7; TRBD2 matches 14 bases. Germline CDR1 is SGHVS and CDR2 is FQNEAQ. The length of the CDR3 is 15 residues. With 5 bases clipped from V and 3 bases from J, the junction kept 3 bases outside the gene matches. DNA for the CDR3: TGTGCCAGCAGCGAGACTAGCGGGAGGGGCTACGAGCAGTACTTC. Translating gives CASSETSGRGYEQYF.

CDR3 in amino acids: CSVEDGGDTEAFF. DNA of the CDR3: TGCAGCGTTGAAGACGGAGGCGACACTGAAGCTTTCTTT. The rearrangement links TRBV29-1 to TRBJ1-1; D is undetermined. The CDR3 covers 13 residues. The V gene's germline CDR1 is SQVTM and CDR2 ANQGSEA. V dropped 0 bases and J dropped 3 bases, with 8 bases sitting between them. Full variable domain (missing parts from reference TRBV29-1 and TRBJ1-1): SAVISQKPSRDICQRGTSLTIQCQVDSQVTMMFWYRQQPGQSLTLIATANQGSEATYESGFVIDKFPISRPNLTFSTLTVSNMSPEDSSIYLCSVEDGGDTEAFFGQGTRLTVV.

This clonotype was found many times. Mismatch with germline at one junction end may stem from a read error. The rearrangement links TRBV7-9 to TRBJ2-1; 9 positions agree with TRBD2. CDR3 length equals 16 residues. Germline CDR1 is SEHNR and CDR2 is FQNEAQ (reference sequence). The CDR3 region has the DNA TGTGCCAGCAGCCCACCCTCGGCGGGGGGGCCTAATGGGCAGTTCTTC. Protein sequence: CASSPPSAGGPNGQFF.

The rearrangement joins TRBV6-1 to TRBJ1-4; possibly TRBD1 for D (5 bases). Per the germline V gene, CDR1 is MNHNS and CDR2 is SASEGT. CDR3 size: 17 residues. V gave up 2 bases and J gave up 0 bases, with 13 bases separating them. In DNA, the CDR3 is TGTGCCAGCAGTGAACTCGGGACGGTCGCAACTAATGAAAAACTGTTTTTT. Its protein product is CASSELGTVATNEKLFF.

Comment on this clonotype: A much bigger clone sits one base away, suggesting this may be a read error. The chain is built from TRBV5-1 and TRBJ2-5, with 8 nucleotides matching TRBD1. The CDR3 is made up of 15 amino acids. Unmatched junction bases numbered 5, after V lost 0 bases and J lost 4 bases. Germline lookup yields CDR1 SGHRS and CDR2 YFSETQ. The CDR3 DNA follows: TGCGCCAGCAGCTTGGACGGGACAGGCCGAGAGACCCAGTACTTC. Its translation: CASSLDGTGRETQYF.

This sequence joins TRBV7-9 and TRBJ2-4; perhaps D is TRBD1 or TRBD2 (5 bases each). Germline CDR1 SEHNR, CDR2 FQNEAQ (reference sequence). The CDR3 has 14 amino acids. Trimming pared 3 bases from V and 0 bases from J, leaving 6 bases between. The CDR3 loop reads CASSFGTAKNIQYF. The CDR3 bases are TGTGCCAGCAGCTTCGGGACAGCCAAAAACATTCAGTACTTC.

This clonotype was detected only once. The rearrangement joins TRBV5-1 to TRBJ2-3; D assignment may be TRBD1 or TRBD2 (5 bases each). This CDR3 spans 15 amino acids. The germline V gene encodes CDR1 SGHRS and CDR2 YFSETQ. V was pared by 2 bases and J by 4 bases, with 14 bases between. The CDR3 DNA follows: TGCGCCAGCAGCTTATATGGGGGAGCCCCAGATACGCAGTATTTT. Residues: CASSLYGGAPDTQYF.